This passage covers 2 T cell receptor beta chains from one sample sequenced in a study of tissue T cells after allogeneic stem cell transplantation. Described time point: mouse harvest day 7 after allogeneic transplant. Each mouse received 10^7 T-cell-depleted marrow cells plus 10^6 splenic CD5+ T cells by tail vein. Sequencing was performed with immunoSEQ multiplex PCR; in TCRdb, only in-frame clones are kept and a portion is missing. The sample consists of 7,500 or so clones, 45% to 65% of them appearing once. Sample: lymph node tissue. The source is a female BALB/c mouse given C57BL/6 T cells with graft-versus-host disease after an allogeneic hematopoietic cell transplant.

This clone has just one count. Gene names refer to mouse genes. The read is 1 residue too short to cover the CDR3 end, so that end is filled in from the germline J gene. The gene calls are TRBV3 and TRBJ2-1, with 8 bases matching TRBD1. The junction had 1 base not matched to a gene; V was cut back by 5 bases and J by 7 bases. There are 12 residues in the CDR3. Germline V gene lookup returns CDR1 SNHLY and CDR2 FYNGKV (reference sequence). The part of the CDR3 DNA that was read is TGTGCCAGCAGCGGGGACAGGGCTGAGCAGTTC. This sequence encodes CASSGDRAEQF. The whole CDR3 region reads CASSGDRAEQFF.

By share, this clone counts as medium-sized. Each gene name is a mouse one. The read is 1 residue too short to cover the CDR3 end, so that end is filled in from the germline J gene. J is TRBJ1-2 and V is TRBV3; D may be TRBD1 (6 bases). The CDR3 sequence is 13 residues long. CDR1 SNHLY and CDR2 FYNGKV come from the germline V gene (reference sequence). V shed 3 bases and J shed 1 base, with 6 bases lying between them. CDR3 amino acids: CASSFRGNSDYTF. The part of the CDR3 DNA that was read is TGTGCCAGCAGCTTCAGGGGAAACTCCGACTACACC.